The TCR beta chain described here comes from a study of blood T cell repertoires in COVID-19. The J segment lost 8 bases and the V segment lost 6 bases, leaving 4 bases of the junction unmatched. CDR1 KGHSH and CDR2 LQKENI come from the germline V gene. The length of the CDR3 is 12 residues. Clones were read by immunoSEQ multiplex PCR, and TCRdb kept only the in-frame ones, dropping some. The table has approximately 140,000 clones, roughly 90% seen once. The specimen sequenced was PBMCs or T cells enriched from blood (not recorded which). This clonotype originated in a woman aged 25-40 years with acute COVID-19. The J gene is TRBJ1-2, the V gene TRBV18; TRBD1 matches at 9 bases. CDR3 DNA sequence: TGTGCCAGCTCGGACGACAGGGGGGGCTACACCTTC. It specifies CASSDDRGGYTF.